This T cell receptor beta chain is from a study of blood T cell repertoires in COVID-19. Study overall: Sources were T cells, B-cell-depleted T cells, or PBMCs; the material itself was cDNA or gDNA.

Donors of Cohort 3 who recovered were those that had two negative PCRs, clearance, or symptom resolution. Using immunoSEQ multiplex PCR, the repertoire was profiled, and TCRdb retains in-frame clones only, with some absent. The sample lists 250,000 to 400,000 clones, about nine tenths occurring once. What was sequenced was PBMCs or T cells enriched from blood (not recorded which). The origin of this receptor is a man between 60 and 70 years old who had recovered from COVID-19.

The CDR3 sequence is CASSLSFSPGAFF. As DNA, the CDR3 is TGTGCCAGCAGTTTAAGCTTTTCCCCGGGGGCTTTCTTT. V usage is TRBV28 and J usage is TRBJ1-1; D call uncertain. The germline V gene encodes CDR1 MDHEN and CDR2 SYDVKM. Trimming took 2 bases from V and 11 from J, leaving 15 bases between them. The CDR3 covers 13 residues.